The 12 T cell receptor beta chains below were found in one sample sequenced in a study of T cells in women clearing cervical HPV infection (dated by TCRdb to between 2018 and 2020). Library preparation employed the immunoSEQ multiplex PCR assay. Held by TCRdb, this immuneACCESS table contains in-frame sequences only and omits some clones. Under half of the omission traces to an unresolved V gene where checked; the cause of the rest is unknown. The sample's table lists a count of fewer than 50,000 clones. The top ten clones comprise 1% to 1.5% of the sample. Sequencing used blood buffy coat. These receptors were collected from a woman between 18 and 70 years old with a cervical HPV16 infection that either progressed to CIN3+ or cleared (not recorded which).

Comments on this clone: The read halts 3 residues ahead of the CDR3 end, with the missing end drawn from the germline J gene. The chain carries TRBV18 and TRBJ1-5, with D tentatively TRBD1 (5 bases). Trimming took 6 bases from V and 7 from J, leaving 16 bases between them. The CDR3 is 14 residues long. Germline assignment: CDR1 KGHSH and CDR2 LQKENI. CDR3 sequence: CASSPGGGEQPQHF. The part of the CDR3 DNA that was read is TGTGCCAGCTCTCCCGGGGGGGGAGAACAGCCC.

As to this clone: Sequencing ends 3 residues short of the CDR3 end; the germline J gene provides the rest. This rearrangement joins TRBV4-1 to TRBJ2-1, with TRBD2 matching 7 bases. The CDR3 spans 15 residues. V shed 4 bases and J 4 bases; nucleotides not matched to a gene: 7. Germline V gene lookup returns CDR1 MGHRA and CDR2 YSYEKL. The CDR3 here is CASSLRLAFYNEQFF. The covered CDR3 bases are TGCGCCAGCAGCCTTAGACTAGCTTTTTACAATGAG.

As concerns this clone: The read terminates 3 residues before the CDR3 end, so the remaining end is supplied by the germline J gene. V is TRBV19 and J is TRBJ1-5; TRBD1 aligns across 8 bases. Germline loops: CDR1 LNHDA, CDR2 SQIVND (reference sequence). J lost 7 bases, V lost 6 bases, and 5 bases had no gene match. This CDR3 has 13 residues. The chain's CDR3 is CASRDREIQPQHF. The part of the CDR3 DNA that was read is TGTGCCAGTAGGGACAGGGAGATACAGCCC.

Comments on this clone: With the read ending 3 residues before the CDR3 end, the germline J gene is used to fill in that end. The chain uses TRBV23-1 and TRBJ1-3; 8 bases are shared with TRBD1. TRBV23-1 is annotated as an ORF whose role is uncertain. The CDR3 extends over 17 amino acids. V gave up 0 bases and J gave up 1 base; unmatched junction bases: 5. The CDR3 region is CASSQSDRGESGNTIYF. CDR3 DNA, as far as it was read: TGCGCCAGCAGTCAATCCGACAGGGGCGAATCTGGAAACACC.

The CDR3 reads CASSTQNTGELFF. The part of the CDR3 DNA that was read is TGCGCCAGCAGCACACAGAACACCGGGGAG. The V and J genes are TRBV5-1 and TRBJ2-2; D remains ambiguous. The CDR3 extends 3 residues past the end of the read, so its final part is completed from the germline J gene. CDR1 is SGHRS, CDR2 YFSETQ, per germline. There are 13 residues in the CDR3. The V end lost 4 bases, the J end lost 1 base, and 5 bases lay between the germline ends.

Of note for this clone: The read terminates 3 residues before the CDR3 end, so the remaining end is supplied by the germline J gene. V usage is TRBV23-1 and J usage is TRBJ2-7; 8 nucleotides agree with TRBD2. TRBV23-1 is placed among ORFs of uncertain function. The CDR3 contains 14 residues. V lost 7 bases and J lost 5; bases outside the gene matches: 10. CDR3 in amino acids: CASNRREVLDEQYF. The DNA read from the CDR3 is TGCGCCAGCAACCGGCGGGAGGTACTGGACGAG.

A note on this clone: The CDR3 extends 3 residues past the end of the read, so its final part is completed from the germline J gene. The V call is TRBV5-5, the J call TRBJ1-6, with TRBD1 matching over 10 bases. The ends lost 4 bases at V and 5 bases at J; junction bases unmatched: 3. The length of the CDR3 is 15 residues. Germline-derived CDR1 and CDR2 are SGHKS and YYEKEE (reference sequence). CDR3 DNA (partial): TGTGCCAGCAGCGCGACAGGGGGCCATAATTCACCC. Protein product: CASSATGGHNSP. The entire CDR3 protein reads CASSATGGHNSPLHF.

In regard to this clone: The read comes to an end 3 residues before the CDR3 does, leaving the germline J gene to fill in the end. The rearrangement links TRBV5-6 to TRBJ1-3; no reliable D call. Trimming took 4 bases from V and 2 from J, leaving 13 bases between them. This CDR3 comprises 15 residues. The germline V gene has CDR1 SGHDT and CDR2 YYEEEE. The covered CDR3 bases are TGTGCCAGCAGCCCTTTGAGGGCCCCTGGAAACACC. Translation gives CASSPLRAPGNT. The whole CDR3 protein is CASSPLRAPGNTIYF. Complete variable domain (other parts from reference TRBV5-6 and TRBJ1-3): DAGVTQSPTHLIKTRGQQVTLRCSPKSGHDTVSWYQQALGQGPQFIFQYYEEEERQRGNFPDRFSGHQFPNYSSELNVNALLLGDSALYLCASSPLRAPGNTIYFGEGSWLTVV.

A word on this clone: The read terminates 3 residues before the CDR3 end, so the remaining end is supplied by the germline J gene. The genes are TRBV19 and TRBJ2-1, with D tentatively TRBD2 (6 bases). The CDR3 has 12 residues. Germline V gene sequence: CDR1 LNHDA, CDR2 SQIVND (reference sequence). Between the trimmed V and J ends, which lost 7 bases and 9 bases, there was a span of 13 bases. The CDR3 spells CASTQGGPEQFF. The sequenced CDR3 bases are TGTGCCAGTACCCAGGGAGGTCCTGAG.

The sequenced CDR3 bases are TGTGCCAGCAGCGCTAGAGCGGGGGGGCCAAGGGAG. This gives the protein CASSARAGGPRE. In full, the CDR3 reads CASSARAGGPREAFF. The V gene is TRBV7-9, the J gene TRBJ1-1; TRBD1 is a possible D gene (6 bases). The CDR3 end is not reached by the read, which stops 3 residues before it; the germline J gene fills it in. Germline V lookup: CDR1 SEHNR, CDR2 FQNEAQ (reference sequence). This CDR3 has 15 amino acids.

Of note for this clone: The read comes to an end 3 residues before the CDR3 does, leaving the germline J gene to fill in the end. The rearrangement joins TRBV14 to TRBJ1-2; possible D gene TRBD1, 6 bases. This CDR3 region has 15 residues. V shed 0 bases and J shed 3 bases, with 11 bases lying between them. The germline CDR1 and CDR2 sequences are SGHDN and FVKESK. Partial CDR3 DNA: TGTGCCAGCAGCCAAGATGCACAGGGCCACTATGGC. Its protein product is CASSQDAQGHYG. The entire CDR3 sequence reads CASSQDAQGHYGYTF.

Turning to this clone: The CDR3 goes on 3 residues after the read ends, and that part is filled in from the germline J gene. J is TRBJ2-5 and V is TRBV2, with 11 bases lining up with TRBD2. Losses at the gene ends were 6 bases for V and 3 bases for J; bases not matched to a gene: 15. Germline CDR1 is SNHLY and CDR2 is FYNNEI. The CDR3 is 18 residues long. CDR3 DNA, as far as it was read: TGTGCCAGCAGCCTTCTAGCGGGGGGTCTTAGGGGTGAAGAGACC. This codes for CASSLLAGGLRGEET. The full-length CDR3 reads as CASSLLAGGLRGEETQYF.